The clone carrying this T cell receptor (beta chain) came up many times. Antigen: not known. The CDR3 is 19 residues long. The germline V gene has CDR1 SGHTA and CDR2 FQGTGA. The J segment lost 0 bases and the V segment lost 5 bases, leaving 9 bases of the junction unmatched. This sample was taken from a study of blood T cells in healthy people across ages. Study-wide findings and caveats: Whereas aged donors had fewer naive CD4+ cells, long-lived donors had more of them and higher diversity. Significant beta diversity loss was already apparent by age around 40, declining roughly linearly. Unsorted PBMC input precluded a conclusive naive versus antigen-experienced comparison.

The second PCR ran about 6 to 12 cycles with a sample-barcoded 5' primer and J-beta primers. Every sample returned 2.5 million or more CDR3-containing paired-end reads. MiXCR was run by TCRdb on the 5' RACE reads, yielding one entry per CDR3 protein. Of 650,000 to 1,000,000 distinct CDR3 sequences listed, 35% to 50% are singletons. The rearrangement joins TRBV7-3 to TRBJ2-1; TRBD2 matches 14 bases. The sequencing sample was made of blood. The source of this sequence is an elderly man in good health. CDR3 sequence reads: CASSRGGTSGSFSYNEQFF. The CDR3 nucleotides read TGTGCCAGCAGCAGGGGTGGGACTAGCGGGAGTTTCTCCTACAATGAGCAGTTCTTC.